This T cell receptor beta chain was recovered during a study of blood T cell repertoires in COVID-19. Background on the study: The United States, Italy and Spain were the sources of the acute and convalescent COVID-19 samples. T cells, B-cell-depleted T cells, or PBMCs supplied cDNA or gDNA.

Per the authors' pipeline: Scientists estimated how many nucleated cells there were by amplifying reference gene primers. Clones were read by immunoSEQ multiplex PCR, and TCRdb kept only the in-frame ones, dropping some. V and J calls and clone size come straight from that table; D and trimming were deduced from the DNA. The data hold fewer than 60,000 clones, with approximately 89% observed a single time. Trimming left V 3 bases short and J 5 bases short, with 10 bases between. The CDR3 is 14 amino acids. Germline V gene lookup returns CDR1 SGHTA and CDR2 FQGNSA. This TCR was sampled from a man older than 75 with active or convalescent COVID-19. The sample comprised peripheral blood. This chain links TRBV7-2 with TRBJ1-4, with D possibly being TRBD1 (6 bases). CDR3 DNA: TGTGCCAGCAGCTTTCAGGGGCTAAATGAAAAACTGTTTTTT. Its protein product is CASSFQGLNEKLFF. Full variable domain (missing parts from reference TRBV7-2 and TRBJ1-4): GAGVSQSPSNKVTEKGKDVELRCDPISGHTALYWYRQSLGQGLEFLIYFQGNSAPDKSGLPSDRFSAERTGGSVSTLTIQRTQQEDSAVYLCASSFQGLNEKLFFGSGTQLSVL.